The entry below gives a single T cell receptor (beta chain) sequence along with its context. The target antigen is unknown. TCRdb re-derived calls from the reads in MiXCR, one entry per CDR3 protein. The sample carries 300,000 to 400,000 distinct CDR3 sequences, 25% to 30% recorded once. This sample was included in a study of T cell repertoires in cytomegalovirus infection. Study-wide background: CMV epitopes used comprised recently identified HLA-C-restricted ones and well-studied HLA-B-restricted ones. Both a matching HLA type and CMV infection were indicated by public TCR beta signatures.

V was pared by 3 bases and J by 7 bases, with 9 bases of the junction left unmatched. The CDR3 runs to 16 residues. Germline V CDR1 and CDR2: MDHEN, SYDVKM. General study results and limits: The response measured ex vivo was dominated by TCR beta clonotypes (HLA-C-restricted and CMV-specific). Summed frequency of shared TCR beta families picked out CMV carriers who also had the relevant HLA.

The chain recombines TRBV28 with TRBJ2-1, with TRBD1 matching over 10 bases. This receptor was obtained from a human donor in good health (CMV status not recorded). Some clones in this sample may be carry-over from other donors' samples. Here the sequenced sample was cultured PBMCs, taken from culture after CMV antigen stimulation. The CDR3 loop is CASSLGSGQGENEQFF. The CDR3 coding sequence is TGTGCCAGCAGTTTGGGATCCGGACAGGGGGAGAATGAGCAGTTCTTC.